One sample yielded the 10 T cell receptor beta chains listed below, sequenced in a study of OX40 agonist ivuxolimab in advanced cancers. Clones were sequenced by immunoSEQ multiplex PCR, and TCRdb holds only the in-frame ones, with some missing. The sample consists of fewer than 85,000 clones, roughly 80% of them appearing once. Sequencing used CD4+ or CD8+ T cells sorted from blood, obtained in a trial of the OX40 agonist ivuxolimab. Receptors were obtained from an adult with an advanced solid tumor such as melanoma, head and neck, liver or kidney cancer.

This chain's CDR3 is CATSRDGRAAEDEQFF. Here the CDR3 DNA reads TGTGCCACCAGCAGAGATGGGAGGGCGGCTGAGGATGAGCAGTTCTTC. This chain links TRBV15 with TRBJ2-1; 7 nucleotides line up with TRBD2. J lost 8 bases, V lost 0 bases, and 10 bases had no gene match. The CDR3 is 16 residues long. The V gene's germline CDR1 is LNHNV and CDR2 YYDKDF (reference sequence).

The gene calls are TRBV5-1 and TRBJ2-5, with D hard to call. CDR3 length equals 13 residues. Trimming stripped 4 bases from V and 6 bases from J, with 13 bases between. From germline, CDR1 is SGHRS and CDR2 YFSETQ. CDR3 region: CASSQDTRQTQYF. The DNA of the CDR3 is TGCGCCAGCAGCCAGGATACTCGGCAGACCCAGTACTTC.

There are a few counts of this clone. V usage is TRBV18 and J usage is TRBJ2-5, with D maybe TRBD1 (6 bases). V shed 3 bases and J shed 5 bases, with 13 bases lying between them. The germline V gene has CDR1 KGHSH and CDR2 LQKENI. This CDR3 has 14 amino acids. The CDR3 DNA reads as TGTGCCAGCTCACCGGGGACAACGGGGGAGACCCAGTACTTC. Its protein is CASSPGTTGETQYF.

The rearrangement joins TRBV20-1 to TRBJ2-5; maybe TRBD2 (5 bases). The V end was cut by 8 bases, the J end by 1 base, with 8 bases between. The CDR3 sequence is 11 residues long. Germline CDR1 and CDR2: DFQATT and SNEGSKA (reference sequence). The CDR3 spells CSRRFQETQYF. The CDR3 DNA reads TGCAGTCGGAGGTTCCAAGAGACCCAGTACTTC.

This clone was detected once. The chain uses TRBV5-4 and TRBJ2-2; 8 positions match TRBD1. The ends lost 5 bases at V and 5 bases at J; junction bases unmatched: 8. This CDR3 is 15 amino acids long. From germline, CDR1 is SGHNT and CDR2 YYREEE (reference sequence). CDR3 sequence reads: CASSPTGEVTGELFF. The CDR3 DNA follows: TGTGCCAGCAGTCCGACAGGGGAAGTTACCGGGGAGCTGTTTTTT.

The chain joins TRBV4-1 to TRBJ2-6; the D gene could be TRBD1 or TRBD2 (5 bases each). Germline V CDR1 and CDR2: MGHRA, YSYEKL. This CDR3 is built from 21 residues. Trimming left V 3 bases short and J 2 bases short, with 26 bases between. The CDR3 DNA follows: TGCGCCAGCAGCCATCTTCCGAACCGGGGCCTAGGGTCCCCTGGGGCCAACGTCCTGACTTTC. As protein: CASSHLPNRGLGSPGANVLTF.

The J gene is TRBJ2-6, the V gene TRBV28; no definite D call. The CDR3 runs to 17 residues. The V gene's germline CDR1 is MDHEN and CDR2 SYDVKM. Trimming cost V 2 bases and J 3 bases, with 14 bases left between them. This chain's CDR3 is CASSLSANWVGANVLTF. CDR3 in DNA: TGTGCCAGCAGTTTAAGTGCTAATTGGGTTGGGGCCAACGTCCTGACTTTC.

The chain employs TRBV4-1 and TRBJ2-2; tentatively, D is TRBD1 (6 bases). The CDR3 sequence is 13 residues long. Trimming left V 4 bases short and J 9 bases short, with 12 bases between. The germline V gene encodes CDR1 MGHRA and CDR2 YSYEKL. The CDR3 sequence is CASSRGQPRELFF. As DNA, the CDR3 is TGCGCCAGCAGCCGAGGACAGCCCCGGGAGCTGTTTTTT.

This clone was found once. The J gene is TRBJ1-2, the V gene TRBV6-6; no firm D call. This CDR3 has 14 amino acids. Germline assignment: CDR1 MNHNY and CDR2 SVGAGI (reference sequence). Trimming shortened V by 7 bases and J by 1 base, and 13 bases separated the two germline ends. The DNA of the CDR3 is TGTGCCAGCAAAACACGAACAAATAACTATGGCTACACCTTC. Translation gives CASKTRTNNYGYTF.

The chain joins TRBV11-3 to TRBJ1-5; D is unresolved. Trimming left V 3 bases short and J 5 bases short, with 8 bases between. The germline gives CDR1 SGHNT, CDR2 YENEEA. The CDR3 has 13 amino acids. The CDR3: CASSLEGDQPQHF. The CDR3 region has the DNA TGTGCCAGCAGCTTGGAAGGCGATCAGCCCCAGCATTTT.